Listed below are T cell receptor beta chains from one sample, sequenced in a study of shared clonotypes between healthy human individuals. TCRdb's copy holds only in-frame clones and misses some; the assay was immunoSEQ multiplex PCR. The profile covers some 580,000 clones, with roughly 98% appearing a single time and 0.3% taken by the ten largest. What was sequenced was naive CD8+ T cells sorted from blood. The receptors shown here come from a young man in good health. Each CDR3 is given with its conserved first and last residue. The order of the fields is J gene, V gene, CDR3 protein.

TRBJ2-7 TRBV4-1 CASSQVLEGEQYF
TRBJ2-7 TRBV5-1 CASSQPLGDSGRTSSYEQYF
TRBJ2-7 TRBV6-5 CASSYGQGAVEQYF
TRBJ2-1 TRBV11-2 CASSFLRTSGRYNEQFF
TRBJ2-7 TRBV20-1 CSARGLGEQYF
TRBJ1-1 TRBV6-6 CASRSRWTGRTEAFF
TRBJ1-1 TRBV5-1 CASSLDRRLTEAFF
TRBJ2-7 TRBV7-9 CASSPSGGSVNEQYF
TRBJ2-7 TRBV27 CASSPPGQYYEQYF
TRBJ1-4 TRBV7-9 CASRSPGQTEKLFF
TRBJ2-7 TRBV7-9 CASSSGPLYF
TRBJ2-1 TRBV27 CASSSLAGYGEQFF
TRBJ1-5 TRBV28 CASSNPEGNQPQHF
TRBJ1-2 TRBV30 CALRSALYGHTF
TRBJ1-3 TRBV28 CASRAVRGGNTIYF
TRBJ2-1 TRBV19 CASSIEGLLNEQFF
TRBJ1-1 TRBV5-1 CASSLSARTEAFF
TRBJ2-7 TRBV11-3 CASSLGGAWGPADSYEQYF
TRBJ1-5 TRBV7-2 CASSKTTLGDQPQHF
TRBJ2-7 TRBV2 CASSEEGLLSYEQYF
TRBJ2-3 TRBV7-9 CASSSTSGSGTQYF
TRBJ1-1 TRBV5-8 CASSAGLFNTEAFF
TRBJ2-5 TRBV7-9 CASSAIFSGRAKGETQYF
TRBJ1-5 TRBV6-8 CASSRLQTPGAYSNQPQHF
TRBJ2-7 TRBV5-5 CASSLDLYPYEQYF
TRBJ1-1 TRBV11-2 CASSLNLGRGTEAFF
TRBJ2-7 TRBV27 CASSLSDSPYEQYF
TRBJ2-7 TRBV7-9 CASRPRDSSSYEQYF
TRBJ2-7 TRBV13 CASSSSSGRKTPYEQYF
TRBJ2-5 TRBV6-5 CASRPRQIVKTQYF
TRBJ2-3 TRBV6-1 CASSEGYTDTQYF
TRBJ2-7 TRBV12-5 CASGSGTSGNLGSYEQYF
TRBJ2-1 TRBV29-1 CSATSGVYNEQFF
TRBJ2-1 TRBV7-2 CASSVTSGRGNEQFF
TRBJ2-3 TRBV9 CASSVVGSTDTQYF
TRBJ2-7 TRBV11-2 CASSSTGDYEQYF
TRBJ2-7 TRBV6-5 CASTPGQFDSYEQYF
TRBJ2-7 TRBV15 CATSTPSGTESYEQYF
TRBJ2-7 TRBV5-4 CASSSGQSLDRGEQYF
TRBJ2-1 TRBV15 CATSTRLAVYNEQFF
TRBJ1-5 TRBV15 CATSRDRAKYQPQHF
TRBJ2-2 TRBV6-5 CASSIGVPGELFF
TRBJ2-7 TRBV6-9 CASSYGGQGAYEQYF
TRBJ2-5 TRBV29-1 CSVGSGLMGLQETQYF
TRBJ2-7 TRBV29-1 CSVENRGYEQYF
TRBJ2-7 TRBV7-8 CASSTRTSGNEQYF
TRBJ1-1 TRBV5-1 CASSPGQVRMNTEAFF
TRBJ2-1 TRBV4-1 CASSQEGYNEQFF
TRBJ1-1 TRBV6-5 CASSYSGVRSDPFF
TRBJ2-5 TRBV29-1 CSVDTAGGPQETQYF
TRBJ2-1 TRBV5-8 CASSLGQGGQFF
TRBJ1-2 TRBV27 CASSLGETRGYTF
TRBJ2-7 TRBV6-5 CASRRTATYEQYF
TRBJ2-3 TRBV11-2 CASSPALGADTQYF
TRBJ2-7 TRBV6-1 CASSELGGAEGYEQYF
TRBJ2-7 TRBV7-6 CASSSGTASYEQYF
TRBJ1-1 TRBV15 CATSSPQQGLPEAFF